A selection of T cell receptor beta chains follows, all from one sample in a study of blood T cell repertoires in COVID-19. Measured with immunoSEQ multiplex PCR; TCRdb has only the in-frame clones, and not every one. Among roughly 50,000 clones listed, 75% to 95% were seen once. The sequencing input was peripheral blood. These receptors came from a man aged 50 or older with active COVID-19. The CDR3 runs from the conserved cysteine through the conserved F or W. D genes are given only for firm matches. Where a row states a size, it is once, few, many or the class of an expanded clone; other rows omit it.

J	D	size	V	DNA	CDR3
TRBJ1-6	.	once	TRBV21-1	TGTGCCAGCAGCGGACAGGGCTCGCTCATTTTGGGAATTTCACCCCTCCACTTT	CASSGQGSLILGISPLHF
TRBJ2-6	.	.	TRBV5-4	TGTGCCAGCAGCTTGAGACAGACCTCTGGGGCCAACGTCCTGACTTTC	CASSLRQTSGANVLTF
TRBJ1-5	.	.	TRBV19	TGTGCCAGTAAACATCCCAATCAGCCCCAGCATTTT	CASKHPNQPQHF
TRBJ2-4	.	.	TRBV10-1	TGCGCCAGCACTCCTGTATCCCTAGCCAAAAACATTCAGTACTTC	CASTPVSLAKNIQYF
TRBJ1-1	.	.	TRBV5-1	TGCGCCAGCAGCTTGGATGTAGGGGCAGTGACTGAAGCTTTCTTT	CASSLDVGAVTEAFF
TRBJ2-7	TRBD1	.	TRBV15	TGTGCCACCAGCAGAGGCCCGGGACAGGCGATCTCCTACGAGCAGTACTTC	CATSRGPGQAISYEQYF
TRBJ1-1	TRBD1	.	TRBV30	TGTGCCTGGAAGGACAGGGCTGTCACTGAAGCTTTCTTT	CAWKDRAVTEAFF
TRBJ1-1	TRBD1	.	TRBV5-1	TGCGCCAGCAGCCCTGGCCACACAGGGGGCATGAACACTGAAGCTTTCTTT	CASSPGHTGGMNTEAFF
TRBJ1-6	.	.	TRBV4-2	TGTGCCAGCAGCCCCCAAACGGGATCACCCCTCCACTTT	CASSPQTGSPLHF
TRBJ1-2	.	.	TRBV11-2	TGTGCCAGCAGCCCCGACACTTCGCTATCGTATGGCTACACCTTC	CASSPDTSLSYGYTF
TRBJ2-5	TRBD2	once	TRBV19	TGTGCCAGTAGTCCAAACCGACTAGCCCAAGAGACCCAGTACTTC	CASSPNRLAQETQYF
TRBJ2-7	.	medium-sized	TRBV12-3/TRBV12-4	TGTGCCAGCAGTTTTGACGCGGGACGGGAGCAGTACTTC	CASSFDAGREQYF
TRBJ2-3	.	.	TRBV18	TGTGCCAGCTCACCTCTAACAGAGTTCACAGATACGCAGTATTTT	CASSPLTEFTDTQYF
TRBJ1-6	.	.	TRBV3-1/TRBV3-2	TGTGCCAGCAGCCAAGGACATAAAGATTCACCCCTCCACTTT	CASSQGHKDSPLHF
TRBJ1-6	TRBD1	.	TRBV30	TGTGCCTGGAGTCAAGCAGGGGGCGCGTCTAGTTCACCCCTCCACTTT	CAWSQAGGASSSPLHF
TRBJ1-1	.	once	TRBV28	TGTGCCAGCAGTTTTCCCCGTGGTATGAGGACTGAAGCTTTCTTT	CASSFPRGMRTEAFF
TRBJ2-5	TRBD2	.	TRBV2	TGTGCCAGTAAAGGGGCTAGCGGACCAGAGACCCAGTACTTC	CASKGASGPETQYF
TRBJ1-3	.	.	TRBV5-5	TGTGCCAGCAGTTCAAATCCTGGAAACACCATATATTTT	CASSSNPGNTIYF
TRBJ2-1	TRBD2	.	TRBV7-2	TGTGCCAGCAGCTTAGGGGGACTAGCGGCTGAGCAGTTCTTC	CASSLGGLAAEQFF
TRBJ2-3	TRBD2	.	TRBV3-1/TRBV3-2	TGTGCCAGCAGCCTACGACTAGCGGGGGGGCAAGATACGCAGTATTTT	CASSLRLAGGQDTQYF
TRBJ2-1	TRBD1	once	TRBV5-1	TGCGCCAGCAGCCAACCGGACAGGGTTCTTTACAATGAGCAGTTCTTC	CASSQPDRVLYNEQFF
TRBJ1-5	.	few	TRBV2	TGTGCCAGCGCCCGGAGCAATCAGCCCCAGCATTTT	CASARSNQPQHF
TRBJ1-1	.	.	TRBV6-1	TGTGCCAGCAGTGAATCGGGGAAGAACACTGAAGCTTTCTTT	CASSESGKNTEAFF
TRBJ2-2	.	.	TRBV9	TGTGCCAGCAGCGTAGTAGACAGGCCCATAAACACCGGGGAGCTGTTTTTT	CASSVVDRPINTGELFF
TRBJ1-4	TRBD1	.	TRBV7-2	TGTGCCAGCAGCTTAGCCGGGACAGGGAATGAAAAACTGTTTTTT	CASSLAGTGNEKLFF
TRBJ2-5	TRBD2	.	TRBV15	TGTGCCACCAGCAAAGATCGACCGGGACTAGGAAGGGGTAGGAAGACCCAGTACTTC	CATSKDRPGLGRGRKTQYF
TRBJ2-2	.	.	TRBV10-2	TGCGCCAGCAGTGAGTCGGGCTACAGTGCCGGGGAGCTGTTTTTT	CASSESGYSAGELFF
TRBJ1-1	TRBD1	.	TRBV5-1	TGCGCCAGCAGCTGGCGGGACAGGACGAACACTGAAGCTTTCTTT	CASSWRDRTNTEAFF
TRBJ2-5	.	.	TRBV11-2	TGTGCCAGCAGCTTTGGGCCTTTAGAGACCCAGTACTTC	CASSFGPLETQYF
TRBJ1-2	.	.	TRBV18	TGTGCCAGCTCACCACCGACAGCTAACTATGGCTACACCTTC	CASSPPTANYGYTF
TRBJ2-3	TRBD2	.	TRBV7-8	TGTGCCAGCAGCTTGCGGGGGGGCGCAGATACGCAGTATTTT	CASSLRGGADTQYF
TRBJ2-1	.	.	TRBV29-1	TGCAGCGTTGGATATACAGTCCAGGAGCAGTTCTTC	CSVGYTVQEQFF
TRBJ2-7	TRBD2	.	TRBV4-1	TGCGCCAGCAGGACCGTCGGGGGGGACTACGAGCAGTACTTC	CASRTVGGDYEQYF
TRBJ2-1	.	.	TRBV5-1	TGCGCCAGCAGCTTAGGGGACAACAATGAGCAGTTCTTC	CASSLGDNNEQFF
TRBJ1-2	.	few	TRBV12-3/TRBV12-4	TGTGCCAGCAGTTTAGCAGGGGGCTATGGCTACACCTTC	CASSLAGGYGYTF
TRBJ1-6	.	.	TRBV19	TGTGCCAGTAGCCGAGAGGGGGGGCGGGGGCCCTATTCACCCCTCCACTTT	CASSREGGRGPYSPLHF
TRBJ1-5	.	few	TRBV23-1	TGCGCCAGCAGTTACGGACTTAATCAGCCCCAGCATTTT	CASSYGLNQPQHF
TRBJ1-3	.	.	TRBV19	TGTGCCAGTAGTATAGGAGTAAACTCTGGAAACACCATATATTTT	CASSIGVNSGNTIYF
TRBJ2-1	TRBD2	.	TRBV7-9	TGTGCCAGCTCCAAAGGCGGGGGGGCTGGCAGTGAGCAGTTCTTC	CASSKGGGAGSEQFF
TRBJ2-3	TRBD2	.	TRBV15	TGTGCCACCAGCACAAGCGGGCCGGGACTAGCGGGAGAGAGTGGGGCAGATACGCAGTATTTT	CATSTSGPGLAGESGADTQYF
TRBJ1-2	TRBD1	.	TRBV9	TGTGCCAGCAGCCCCGACAGGGAATATGGCTACACCTTC	CASSPDREYGYTF
TRBJ1-2	TRBD1	.	TRBV10-3	TGTGCCATCAGTGAACAGGGGATTTATAACTATGGCTACACCTTC	CAISEQGIYNYGYTF
TRBJ2-3	.	.	TRBV21-1	.	CASSKVGGGSHRSTDTQYF
TRBJ2-7	.	.	TRBV23-1	TGCGCCAGCAGCACTAACGCCAGGGTTTTGGACTACTACGAGCAGTACTTC	CASSTNARVLDYYEQYF
TRBJ2-5	.	.	TRBV5-5	TGTGCCAGCAGCTTGGCCGGTTATGGCAGGGACCAAGAGACCCAGTACTTC	CASSLAGYGRDQETQYF
TRBJ1-4	.	.	TRBV7-6	TGTGCCAGCAGCTTAGCAGGGGGGGGGTCTGATGAAAAACTGTTTTTT	CASSLAGGGSDEKLFF
TRBJ2-1	TRBD2	.	TRBV12-3/TRBV12-4	TGTGCCAGCAGTTTGGGGTGGGGAGGGCGGTTCTTC	CASSLGWGGRFF
TRBJ1-2	.	.	TRBV19	TGTGCCAGTAGTATAACCCAGGGTTTCTATGGCTACACCTTC	CASSITQGFYGYTF
TRBJ1-4	.	.	TRBV19	TGTGCCAGCTATGAGGGGACAAATGAAAAACTGTTTTTT	CASYEGTNEKLFF